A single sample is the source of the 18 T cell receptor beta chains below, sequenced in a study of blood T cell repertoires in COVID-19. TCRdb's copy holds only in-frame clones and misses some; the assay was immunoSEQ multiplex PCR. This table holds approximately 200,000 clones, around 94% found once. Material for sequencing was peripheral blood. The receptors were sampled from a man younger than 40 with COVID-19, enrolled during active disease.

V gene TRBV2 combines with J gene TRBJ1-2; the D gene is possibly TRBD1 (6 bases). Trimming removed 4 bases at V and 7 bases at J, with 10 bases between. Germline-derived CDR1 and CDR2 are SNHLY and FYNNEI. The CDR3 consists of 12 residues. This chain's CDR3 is CASSVMDSGYTF. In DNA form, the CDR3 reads TGTGCCAGCAGTGTGATGGACAGTGGCTACACCTTC.

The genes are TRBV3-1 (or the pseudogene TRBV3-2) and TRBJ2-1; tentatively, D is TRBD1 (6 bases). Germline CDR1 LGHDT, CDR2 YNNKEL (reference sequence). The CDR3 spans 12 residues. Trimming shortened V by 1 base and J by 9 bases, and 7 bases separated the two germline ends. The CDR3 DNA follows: TGTGCCAGCAGCCAAGTCAGGGGTGAGCAGTTCTTC. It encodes CASSQVRGEQFF.

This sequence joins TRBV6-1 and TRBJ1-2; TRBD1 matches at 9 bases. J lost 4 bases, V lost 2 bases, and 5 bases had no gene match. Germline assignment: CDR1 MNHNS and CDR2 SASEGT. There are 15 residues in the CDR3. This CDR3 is CASSEQQGAGYGYTF. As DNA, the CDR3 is TGTGCCAGCAGTGAACAACAGGGGGCAGGCTATGGCTACACCTTC.

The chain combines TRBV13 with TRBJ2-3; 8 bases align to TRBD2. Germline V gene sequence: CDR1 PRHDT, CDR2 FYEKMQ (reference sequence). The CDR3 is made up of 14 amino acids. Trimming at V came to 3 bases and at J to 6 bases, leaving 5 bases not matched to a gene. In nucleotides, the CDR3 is TGTGCCAGCAGCTTTGGAGCGGGGGTGGATACGCAGTATTTT. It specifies CASSFGAGVDTQYF.

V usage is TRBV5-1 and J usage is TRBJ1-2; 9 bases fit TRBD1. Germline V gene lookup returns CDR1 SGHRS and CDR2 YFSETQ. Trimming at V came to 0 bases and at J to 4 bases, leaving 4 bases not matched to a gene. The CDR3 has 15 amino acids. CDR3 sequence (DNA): TGCGCCAGCAGCTTGGGACAGGGGGTTAGCTATGGCTACACCTTC. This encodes CASSLGQGVSYGYTF. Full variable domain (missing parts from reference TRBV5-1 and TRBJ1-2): KAGVTQTPRYLIKTRGQQVTLSCSPISGHRSVSWYQQTPGQGLQFLFEYFSETQRNKGNFPGRFSGRQFSNSRSEMNVSTLELGDSALYLCASSLGQGVSYGYTFGSGTRLTVV.

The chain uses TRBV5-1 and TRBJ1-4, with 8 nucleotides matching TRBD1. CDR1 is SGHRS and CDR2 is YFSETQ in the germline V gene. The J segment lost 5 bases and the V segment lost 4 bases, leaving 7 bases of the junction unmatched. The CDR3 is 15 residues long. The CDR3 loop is CASSGQGRGNEKLFF. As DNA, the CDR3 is TGCGCCAGCAGCGGACAGGGAAGGGGAAATGAAAAACTGTTTTTT.

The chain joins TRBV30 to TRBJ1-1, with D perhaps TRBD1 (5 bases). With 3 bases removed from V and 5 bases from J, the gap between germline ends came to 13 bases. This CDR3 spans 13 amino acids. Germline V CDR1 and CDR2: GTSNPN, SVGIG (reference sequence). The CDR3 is CAWRVAGRTEAFF. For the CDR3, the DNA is TGTGCCTGGAGGGTGGCAGGGAGGACTGAAGCTTTCTTT.

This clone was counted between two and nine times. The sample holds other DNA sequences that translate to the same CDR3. The CDR3 spells CASSLDRANYGYTF. The CDR3 DNA follows: TGCGCCAGCAGCTTGGACAGGGCAAACTATGGCTACACCTTC. The gene calls are TRBV5-1 and TRBJ1-2, with a tentative D call TRBD1 (6 bases). The CDR3 totals 14 residues. Trimming left V 0 bases short and J 2 bases short, with 8 bases between. CDR1 is SGHRS, CDR2 YFSETQ, per germline.

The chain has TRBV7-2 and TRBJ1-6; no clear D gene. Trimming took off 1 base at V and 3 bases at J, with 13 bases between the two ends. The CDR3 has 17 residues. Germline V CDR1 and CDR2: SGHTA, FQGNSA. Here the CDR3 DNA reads TGTGCCAGCAGCTTAGAGGAGCGGCCATACTATAATTCACCCCTCCACTTT. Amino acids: CASSLEERPYYNSPLHF.

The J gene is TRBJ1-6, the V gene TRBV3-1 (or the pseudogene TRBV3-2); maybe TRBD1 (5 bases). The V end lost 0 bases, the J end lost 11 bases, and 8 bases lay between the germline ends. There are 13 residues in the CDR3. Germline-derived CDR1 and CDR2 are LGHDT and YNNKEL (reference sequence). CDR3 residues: CASSQDTGAPLHF. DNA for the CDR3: TGTGCCAGCAGCCAAGACACGGGGGCACCCCTCCACTTT.

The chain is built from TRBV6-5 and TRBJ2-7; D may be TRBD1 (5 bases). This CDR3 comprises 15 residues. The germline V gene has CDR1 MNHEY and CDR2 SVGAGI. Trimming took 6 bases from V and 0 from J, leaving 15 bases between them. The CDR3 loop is CASRDTDVSSYEQYF. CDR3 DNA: TGTGCCAGCAGGGACACGGACGTCAGCTCCTACGAGCAGTACTTC.

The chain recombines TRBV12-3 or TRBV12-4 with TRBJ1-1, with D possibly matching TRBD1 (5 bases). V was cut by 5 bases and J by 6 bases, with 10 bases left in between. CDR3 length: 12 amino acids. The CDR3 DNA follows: TGTGCCAGCAGTCCGGGGGTTTCTGAAGCTTTCTTT. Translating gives CASSPGVSEAFF.

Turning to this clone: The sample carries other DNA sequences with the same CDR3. CDR3: CASTSGGGNQPQHF. The CDR3 nucleotides read TGTGCCAGTACCTCGGGGGGTGGCAATCAGCCCCAGCATTTT. The V and J genes are TRBV19 and TRBJ1-5; possible D gene TRBD1, 5 bases. CDR3 length equals 14 residues. The ends were cut back, 7 bases at V and 2 bases at J, with 12 bases in the middle. Germline-derived CDR1 and CDR2 are LNHDA and SQIVND (reference sequence).

The CDR3 coding sequence is TGTGCCAGCAGCCGACGGGGGTCTGGTCTCGATGAGCAGTTCTTC. Translated: CASSRRGSGLDEQFF. This sequence joins TRBV3-1 (or the pseudogene TRBV3-2) and TRBJ2-1, with D tentatively TRBD2 (6 bases). V lost 4 bases and J lost 8, with 18 bases in between. CDR3 length equals 15 residues. Germline V gene data show CDR1 as LGHDT and CDR2 as YNNKEL (reference sequence).

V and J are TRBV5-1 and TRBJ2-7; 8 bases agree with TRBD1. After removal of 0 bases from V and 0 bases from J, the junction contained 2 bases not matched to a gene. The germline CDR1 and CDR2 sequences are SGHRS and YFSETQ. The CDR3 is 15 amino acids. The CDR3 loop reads CASSLGQGSSYEQYF. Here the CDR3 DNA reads TGCGCCAGCAGCTTGGGACAGGGGAGCTCCTACGAGCAGTACTTC.

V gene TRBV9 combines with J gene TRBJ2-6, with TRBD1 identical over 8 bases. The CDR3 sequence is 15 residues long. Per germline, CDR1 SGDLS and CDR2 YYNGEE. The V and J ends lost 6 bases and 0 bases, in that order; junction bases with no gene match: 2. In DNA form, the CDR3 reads TGTGCCAGCAAACAGGGGGACTCTGGGGCCAACGTCCTGACTTTC. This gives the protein CASKQGDSGANVLTF. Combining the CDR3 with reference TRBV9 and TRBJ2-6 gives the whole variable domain DSGVTQTPKHLITATGQRVTLRCSPRSGDLSVYWYQQSLDQGLQFLIQYYNGEERAKGNILERFSAQQFPDLHSELNLSSLELGDSALYFCASKQGDSGANVLTFGAGSRLTVL.

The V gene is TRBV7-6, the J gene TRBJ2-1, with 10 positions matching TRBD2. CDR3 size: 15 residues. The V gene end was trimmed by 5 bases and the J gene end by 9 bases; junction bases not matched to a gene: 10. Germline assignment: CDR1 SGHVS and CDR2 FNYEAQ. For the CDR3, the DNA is TGTGCCAGCAGCCCCTCAGCGGGGGGGCTCGGTGAGCAGTTCTTC. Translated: CASSPSAGGLGEQFF.

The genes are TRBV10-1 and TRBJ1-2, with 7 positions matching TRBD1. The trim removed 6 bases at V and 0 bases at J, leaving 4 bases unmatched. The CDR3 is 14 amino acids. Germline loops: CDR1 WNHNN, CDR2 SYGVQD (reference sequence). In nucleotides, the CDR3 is TGCGCCAGCAGGGTCGGGACAGCTAACTATGGCTACACCTTC. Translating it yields CASRVGTANYGYTF.